Listed below are T cell receptor beta chains from one sample, sequenced in a study of OX40 agonist ivuxolimab in advanced cancers. Produced via immunoSEQ multiplex PCR; TCRdb's table is partial and in-frame only. The table records about 51,000 clones, around 77% of them present only once. The sample in question was CD4+ or CD8+ T cells sorted from blood, obtained in a trial of the OX40 agonist ivuxolimab. Receptor source: an adult with an advanced solid tumor such as melanoma, head and neck, liver or kidney cancer. Both conserved end residues are part of each CDR3. A D gene is named only where the DNA matches it firmly. Not all rows give a size; the values are once, few, many and, for expanded clones, a class.

clone_size,v_call,d_call,j_call,cdr3_aa,cdr3_nt
NA,TRBV7-6,TRBD2,TRBJ2-3,CASSLAAGVSTDTQYF,TGTGCCAGCAGCCTAGCGGCGGGGGTGAGCACAGATACGCAGTATTTT
NA,TRBV11-2,TRBD2,TRBJ2-4,CASSSLAGAKNIQYF,TGTGCCAGCAGCTCCCTAGCGGGAGCCAAAAACATTCAGTACTTC
NA,TRBV5-1,NA,TRBJ1-4,CASSLRLGAYEKLFF,TGCGCCAGCAGCTTGCGGCTTGGTGCCTATGAAAAACTGTTTTTT
once,TRBV11-3,TRBD2,TRBJ2-2,CASSNSGSNGELFF,TGTGCCAGCAGCAATAGCGGGAGTAACGGGGAGCTGTTTTTT
NA,TRBV19,NA,TRBJ1-4,CASSATRAATNEKLFF,TGTGCCAGTAGCGCAACTCGGGCCGCAACTAATGAAAAACTGTTTTTT
NA,TRBV27,TRBD2,TRBJ2-3,CASSSPLSGAGASDTQYF,TGTGCCAGCAGTTCCCCACTCTCCGGGGCGGGAGCATCAGATACGCAGTATTTT
NA,TRBV27,TRBD2,TRBJ2-1,CASSLMTSGRPNEQFF,TGTGCCAGCAGTTTAATGACTAGCGGGAGGCCCAATGAGCAGTTCTTC
NA,TRBV7-9,NA,TRBJ2-7,CASSLIPRSSSYEQYF,TGTGCCAGCAGCTTAATCCCGCGGTCATCCTCTTACGAGCAGTACTTC
few,TRBV5-1,NA,TRBJ1-2,CASSLAQSEAGYGYTF,TGCGCCAGCAGCTTGGCCCAAAGTGAGGCGGGGTATGGCTACACCTTC
NA,TRBV7-8,TRBD2,TRBJ2-5,CASSLRRLADQETQYF,TGTGCCAGCAGCCTCCGTAGGCTAGCGGACCAAGAGACCCAGTACTTC
NA,TRBV5-1,TRBD1,TRBJ1-5,CASSLDGRQGGQPQHF,TGCGCCAGCAGCTTGGATGGTCGACAGGGAGGTCAGCCCCAGCATTTT
few,TRBV28,NA,TRBJ1-2,CASSLGLRSFGYGYTF,TGTGCCAGCAGCCTCGGTTTGAGATCCTTTGGATATGGCTACACCTTC
NA,TRBV6-5,TRBD1,TRBJ2-1,CASSRRTGGTNEQFF,TGTGCCAGCAGTCGAAGGACAGGGGGCACGAATGAGCAGTTCTTC
few,TRBV18,TRBD1,TRBJ1-1,CASSPGQGGSGTEAFF,TGTGCCAGCTCCCCAGGGCAAGGGGGCTCGGGTACTGAAGCTTTCTTT
NA,TRBV18,TRBD1,TRBJ2-7,CASSPTGVSYEQYF,TGTGCCAGCTCACCGACAGGGGTCTCCTACGAGCAGTACTTC
NA,TRBV6-5,NA,TRBJ1-5,CATGTSSQPQHF,TGTGCCACCGGGACTTCCTCCCAGCCCCAGCATTTT
NA,TRBV18,TRBD2,TRBJ2-3,CASSRRIAGGVDTQYF,TGTGCCAGCTCACGAAGAATAGCGGGAGGGGTAGATACGCAGTATTTT
NA,TRBV7-3,NA,TRBJ2-7,CASSLGYQGGFAYEQYF,TGTGCCAGCAGCTTAGGGTATCAGGGCGGGTTCGCCTACGAGCAGTACTTC
NA,TRBV5-6,NA,TRBJ1-5,CASSVQGGPQHF,TGTGCCAGCAGCGTACAGGGAGGGCCCCAGCATTTT
NA,TRBV11-2,NA,TRBJ2-7,CASSRRGDNSYEQYF,TGTGCCAGCAGCAGACGTGGGGATAACTCCTACGAGCAGTACTTC
few,TRBV7-9,TRBD2,TRBJ2-2,CASTPTFGRGGTGELFF,TGTGCCAGCACCCCCACTTTCGGGAGGGGAGGCACCGGGGAGCTGTTTTTT
NA,TRBV6-5,NA,TRBJ2-3,CASVRGDTQYF,TGTGCCAGTGTAAGGGGAGATACGCAGTATTTT
NA,TRBV6-1,NA,TRBJ2-4,CASSEGIGGGIQYF,TGTGCCAGCAGTGAAGGGATCGGAGGGGGCATTCAGTACTTC
once,TRBV19,NA,TRBJ1-3,CASSVGGVSGNTIYF,TGTGCCAGTAGTGTAGGCGGAGTCTCTGGAAACACCATATATTTT
NA,TRBV16,TRBD1,TRBJ1-5,CASSQTGTGGHQPQHF,TGTGCCAGCAGCCAAACGGGGACAGGGGGCCATCAGCCCCAGCATTTT
NA,TRBV4-1,TRBD1,TRBJ1-5,CASSQELWDRGRGRNQPQHF,TGCGCCAGCAGCCAAGAATTATGGGACAGGGGGCGGGGCCGCAATCAGCCCCAGCATTTT
few,TRBV5-1,TRBD2,TRBJ2-3,CASSYGTSGRASTDTQYF,TGCGCCAGCAGCTACGGGACTAGCGGGAGGGCCAGCACAGATACGCAGTATTTT
NA,TRBV29-1,NA,TRBJ2-1,CSVDQGTEQFF,TGCAGCGTTGACCAGGGTACTGAGCAGTTCTTC
NA,TRBV19,NA,TRBJ2-5,CASSSSLETQYF,TGTGCCAGTAGTTCTAGCTTGGAGACCCAGTACTTC
NA,TRBV7-2,NA,TRBJ1-1,CASSAIIGPRVAFF,TGTGCCAGCAGCGCAATTATTGGGCCCAGGGTAGCTTTCTTT
NA,TRBV9,TRBD2,TRBJ2-1,CASSVGSLAGDNEQFF,TGTGCCAGCAGCGTAGGATCCCTAGCGGGAGATAATGAGCAGTTCTTC
NA,TRBV5-1,NA,TRBJ2-3,CASSFGDSTDTQYF,TGCGCCAGCAGCTTCGGGGATAGCACAGATACGCAGTATTTT
few,TRBV18,NA,TRBJ2-5,CASSLGQRRGETQYF,TGTGCCAGCTCACTTGGACAGCGACGGGGGGAGACCCAGTACTTC
NA,TRBV2,TRBD1,TRBJ1-2,CASGLGQRYGYTF,TGTGCCAGCGGCCTGGGACAGAGGTATGGCTACACCTTC
NA,TRBV27,NA,TRBJ2-6,CASSWLRPTAASGANVLTF,TGTGCCAGCAGTTGGCTAAGACCGACAGCGGCCTCTGGGGCCAACGTCCTGACTTTC
NA,TRBV2,TRBD1,TRBJ2-3,CASSADRGRRADTQYF,TGTGCCAGCAGCGCAGACAGGGGGCGCAGGGCAGATACGCAGTATTTT
once,TRBV6-1,NA,TRBJ1-1,CASRTKGRLNTEAFF,TGTGCCAGCAGAACGAAGGGACGGTTGAACACTGAAGCTTTCTTT
NA,TRBV14,NA,TRBJ2-7,CASSQEFYEQYF,TGTGCCAGCAGCCAAGAATTCTACGAGCAGTACTTC
NA,TRBV9,NA,TRBJ1-1,CASSPHTGMNTEAFF,TGTGCCAGCAGCCCTCACACCGGGATGAACACTGAAGCTTTCTTT
NA,TRBV10-3,TRBD2,TRBJ2-7,CAIRWSAGGSNEQYF,TGTGCCATCCGTTGGTCTGCGGGAGGGTCTAACGAGCAGTACTTC
NA,TRBV7-6,NA,TRBJ1-1,CASSLDRPGEAFF,TGTGCCAGCAGCCTCGACAGGCCGGGCGAAGCTTTCTTT
NA,TRBV4-1,TRBD2,TRBJ2-7,CASSQDPGGAQGYEQYF,TGCGCCAGCAGCCAAGACCCGGGGGGGGCACAAGGCTACGAGCAGTACTTC
NA,TRBV14,TRBD2,TRBJ2-1,CASSQDLWGGPDNEQFF,TGTGCCAGCAGCCAAGATCTCTGGGGGGGACCTGACAATGAGCAGTTCTTC
few,TRBV6-1,NA,TRBJ1-5,CASSESTGYNQPQHF,TGTGCCAGCAGTGAAAGTACAGGTTACAATCAGCCCCAGCATTTT
NA,TRBV28,TRBD1,TRBJ1-2,CASSSAGTEYGYTF,TGTGCCAGCAGTTCCGCCGGGACAGAATATGGCTACACCTTC
few,TRBV2,NA,TRBJ2-7,CASSDLAGEQYF,TGTGCCAGCAGTGATTTAGCCGGCGAGCAGTACTTC
once,TRBV2,TRBD1,TRBJ1-1,CASRDSVKGDEAFF,TGTGCCAGCCGGGACAGTGTAAAAGGTGATGAAGCTTTCTTT
NA,TRBV6-5,TRBD2,TRBJ2-1,CASSYGTSGYREQFF,TGTGCCAGCAGTTACGGGACTAGCGGTTACCGTGAGCAGTTCTTC
NA,TRBV7-2,TRBD2,TRBJ2-7,CASTRYGRALEQYF,TGTGCCAGCACCCGTTATGGGAGGGCCCTCGAGCAGTACTTC
NA,TRBV4-1,NA,TRBJ2-1,CASSQGVQSSYNEQFF,TGCGCCAGCAGCCAAGGGGTCCAGTCCTCCTACAATGAGCAGTTCTTC
few,TRBV29-1,NA,TRBJ1-2,CSATVNYGYTF,TGCAGCGCCACCGTCAACTATGGCTACACCTTC